The clone carrying this TCR beta chain occurred a few times. The antigen remains undetermined. The sample originates from a study of T-cell memory formation after mild COVID-19. Background on the study: Largely, TCR clusters stayed within a single donor.

It was 5'RACE with constant-segment primers that produced the TCR alpha and TCR beta cDNA libraries, which carried sample barcodes and UMIs. MiXCR, run by TCRdb on the 5' RACE reads, gives a single entry per CDR3 protein. The repertoire holds 250,000 to 350,000 distinct CDR3 sequences, with approximately 20% as singletons. This CDR3 contains 16 residues. The germline gives CDR1 MGHRA, CDR2 YSYEKL. V was pared by 3 bases and J by 2 bases, with 5 bases of the junction left unmatched. Overall study results and limits: Pre-infection memory harbored some responding clones, suggesting cross-reactive memory joined.

The specimen was PBMCs or a T cell subset sorted from them (not recorded which). The sequence was obtained from a man aged 18 to 29 who had mild COVID-19 (a few samples of this study predate the infection). Cell type and time point are not known. The chain joins TRBV4-1 to TRBJ2-3, with 10 bases aligning to TRBD2. CDR3 bases: TGCGCCAGCAGCCAGCGGACTAGCGGCCTCACAGATACGCAGTATTTT. This translates into CASSQRTSGLTDTQYF.